The 31 T cell receptor beta chains given below trace back to one sample, sequenced in a study of blood T cell repertoires in COVID-19. Clones were sequenced by immunoSEQ multiplex PCR, and TCRdb holds only the in-frame ones, with some missing. The sample lists fewer than 250,000 clones; around 78% were seen once. Sequenced input: peripheral blood. The receptors were sampled from a woman in her 70s with active or convalescent COVID-19.

Here the CDR3 DNA reads TGTGCCAGCAGAGGGACAGCCTCCTACGAGCAGTACTTC. Translated, it gives CASRGTASYEQYF. The V call is TRBV2, the J call TRBJ2-7; 7 bases align to TRBD1. The CDR3 consists of 13 residues. V shed 6 bases, J shed 0 bases, and the junction held 2 bases outside the gene matches. The V gene's germline CDR1 is SNHLY and CDR2 FYNNEI. Based on the CDR3 plus reference TRBV2 and TRBJ2-7, the full variable domain is EPEVTQTPSHQVTQMGQEVILRCVPISNHLYFYWYRQILGQKVEFLVSFYNNEISEKSEIFDDQFSVERPDGSNFTLKIRSTKLEDSAMYFCASRGTASYEQYFGPGTRLTVT.

This rearrangement joins TRBV5-1 to TRBJ2-3; no firm D call. The CDR3 is made up of 16 amino acids. The V gene's germline CDR1 is SGHRS and CDR2 YFSETQ. V lost 0 bases to trimming and J lost 6 bases, with 17 bases between them. This chain's CDR3 is CASSLGMARLADTQYF. CDR3 coding DNA: TGCGCCAGCAGCTTGGGAATGGCGAGGTTGGCGGATACGCAGTATTTT.

The rearrangement links TRBV28 to TRBJ2-7; the match to TRBD1 covers 9 bases. The J segment lost 4 bases and the V segment lost 6 bases, leaving 7 bases of the junction unmatched. Germline V gene lookup returns CDR1 MDHEN and CDR2 SYDVKM. The CDR3 loop spans 14 amino acids. CDR3 nucleotides: TGTGCCAGCAGAACCGGGACAGGGCCATACGAGCAGTACTTC. Protein product: CASRTGTGPYEQYF.

This clone has just a few counts. This same CDR3 is encoded by further DNA sequences in the sample. The chain links TRBV14 to TRBJ1-6; a possible D gene is TRBD1 (5 bases). From germline, CDR1 is SGHDN and CDR2 FVKESK. The CDR3 is 13 residues long. Between the trimmed V and J ends, which lost 4 bases and 6 bases, there was a span of 7 bases. Here the CDR3 DNA reads TGTGCCAGCAGCCCCGGGGGTAATTCACCCCTCCACTTT. Its translation is CASSPGGNSPLHF.

The V and J genes are TRBV7-8 and TRBJ2-1; D possibly corresponds to TRBD1 (6 bases). Germline lookup yields CDR1 SGHVS and CDR2 FQNEAQ. V was shortened by 5 bases and J by 9 bases, with 23 bases between the two germline ends. CDR3 size: 16 residues. The CDR3 DNA reads as TGTGCCAGCAGCGCACAGGGAGCGAGTCAATCGGGTGAGCAGTTCTTC. Its protein product is CASSAQGASQSGEQFF.

The chain employs TRBV28 and TRBJ1-5, with D tentatively TRBD1 (5 bases). The CDR3 spans 12 residues. Trimming took 6 bases from V and 9 from J, leaving 12 bases between them. The V gene's germline CDR1 is MDHEN and CDR2 SYDVKM. CDR3 residues: CASSPGRGPQHF. Here the CDR3 DNA reads TGTGCCAGCAGCCCCGGTAGGGGGCCCCAGCATTTT. Filled out from reference TRBV28 and TRBJ1-5, the complete variable domain reads DVKVTQSSRYLVKRTGEKVFLECVQDMDHENMFWYRQDPGLGLRLIYFSYDVKMKEKGDIPEGYSVSREKKERFSLILESASTNQTSMYLCASSPGRGPQHFGDGTRLSIL.

The chain recombines TRBV6-5 with TRBJ2-1, with 7 bases lining up with TRBD1. The CDR3 runs 13 residues. Losses at the gene ends were 9 bases for V and 7 bases for J; bases not matched to a gene: 9. Germline loops: CDR1 MNHEY, CDR2 SVGAGI. The CDR3 nucleotides are TGTGCCAGTCAAGCCGGGACAGTGAATGAGCAGTTCTTC. Translated: CASQAGTVNEQFF.

The V and J genes are TRBV5-6 and TRBJ1-4; the D gene is possibly TRBD1 (6 bases). Germline loops: CDR1 SGHDT, CDR2 YYEEEE. Trimming shortened V by 4 bases and J by 4 bases, and 11 bases separated the two germline ends. The CDR3 is 14 residues long. The CDR3 nucleotides read TGTGCCAGCAGCAATAGACAGGTTAATGAAAAACTGTTTTTT. Protein: CASSNRQVNEKLFF.

This clone was seen only once. This chain joins TRBV6-5 and TRBJ2-7, with 8 nucleotides matching TRBD1. V shed 8 bases and J 3 bases; nucleotides not matched to a gene: 9. Germline-derived CDR1 and CDR2 are MNHEY and SVGAGI. There are 14 residues in the CDR3. CDR3 sequence (DNA): TGTGCCAGCTTGCGGACAGGGTTATTCTACGAGCAGTACTTC. Protein: CASLRTGLFYEQYF.

The J gene is TRBJ1-2, the V gene TRBV19; the match to TRBD1 covers 7 bases. With V trimmed by 7 bases and J by 5 bases, 7 bases remained unmatched. The CDR3 totals 13 residues. Germline V gives CDR1 LNHDA, CDR2 SQIVND (reference sequence). This CDR3 is CASNSGTEYGYTF. In nucleotides, the CDR3 is TGTGCCAGTAATTCCGGGACAGAATATGGCTACACCTTC.

V and J are TRBV3-1 (or the pseudogene TRBV3-2) and TRBJ2-1; 13 nucleotides match TRBD2. The CDR3 length is 19 residues. The V segment lost 3 bases and the J segment 8 bases; nucleotides outside the gene matches: 16. CDR1 and CDR2 (germline): LGHDT, YNNKEL (reference sequence). The CDR3 bases are TGTGCCAGCAGCCATCACGGGACTAGCGGGGCGCCCCGGGTTTATGAGCAGTTCTTC. It codes for CASSHHGTSGAPRVYEQFF.

The CDR3 spells CASSQRPTGGWFF. DNA for the CDR3: TGTGCCAGCAGCCAAAGGCCCACCGGAGGCTGGTTCTTC. V and J are TRBV3-1 (or the pseudogene TRBV3-2) and TRBJ2-1, with D perhaps matching TRBD2 (5 bases). There are 13 residues in the CDR3. Trimming took 2 bases from V and 15 from J, leaving 17 bases between them. CDR1 LGHDT and CDR2 YNNKEL come from the germline V gene (reference sequence).

This chain links TRBV11-2 with TRBJ1-4; TRBD1 might be the D (5 bases). This CDR3 region has 14 residues. The V and J ends lost 6 bases and 8 bases respectively, with 16 bases between them. Looked up from germline, CDR1 is SGHAT and CDR2 is FQNNGV. In DNA form, the CDR3 reads TGTGCCAGCAGATCGGGGGTTTATACGGAAAAACTGTTTTTT. Its protein product is CASRSGVYTEKLFF. The complete variable domain, with remaining parts taken from reference TRBV11-2 and TRBJ1-4, reads EAGVAQSPRYKIIEKRQSVAFWCNPISGHATLYWYQQILGQGPKLLIQFQNNGVVDDSQLPKDRFSAERLKGVDSTLKIQPAKLEDSAVYLCASRSGVYTEKLFFGSGTQLSVL.

The V gene is TRBV5-6, the J gene TRBJ1-1; D is unclear. Trimming removed 0 bases from V and 1 base from J, with 13 bases in between. CDR1 and CDR2 (germline): SGHDT, YYEEEE. This CDR3 has 16 amino acids. As DNA, the CDR3 is TGTGCCAGCAGCTTGGGTATCACAGCTACGAACACTGAAGCTTTCTTT. Translation: CASSLGITATNTEAFF.

The chain carries TRBV30 and TRBJ2-1; D uncertain. Per germline, CDR1 GTSNPN and CDR2 SVGIG (reference sequence). V lost 0 bases and J lost 9, with 9 bases in between. The CDR3 extends over 12 amino acids. CDR3: CAWSVLNTEQFF. The CDR3 coding sequence is TGTGCCTGGAGTGTACTAAACACTGAGCAGTTCTTC.

DNA for the CDR3: TGCGCCAGCAGCCCCACGGGGACAGTGCAAGAGACCCAGTACTTC. Translated, it gives CASSPTGTVQETQYF. The chain links TRBV5-1 to TRBJ2-5, with 7 positions matching TRBD1. The germline V gene has CDR1 SGHRS and CDR2 YFSETQ. CDR3 size: 15 residues. Germline trimming cut 4 bases from V and 2 bases from J; bases unmatched to any gene: 8.

The chain carries TRBV6-2 or TRBV6-3 and TRBJ2-7, with D perhaps TRBD1 (6 bases). The CDR3 totals 14 residues. V lost 5 bases to trimming and J lost 2 bases, with 13 bases between them. Germline CDR1 and CDR2: MNHEY and SVGEGT. The CDR3 region is CASSVYRDTYEQYF. The CDR3 nucleotides read TGTGCCAGCAGTGTGTACCGGGACACCTACGAGCAGTACTTC.

This sequence joins TRBV9 and TRBJ2-3; 8 nucleotides line up with TRBD2. CDR3 length equals 16 residues. Trimming cost V 1 base and J 0 bases; bases outside gene matches: 4. The germline V gene encodes CDR1 SGDLS and CDR2 YYNGEE. The CDR3 loop is CASSVFGRASTDTQYF. The CDR3, as DNA: TGTGCCAGCAGCGTATTCGGGAGGGCTAGCACAGATACGCAGTATTTT.

The gene calls are TRBV7-9 and TRBJ1-2; 10 bases are a match to TRBD1. Germline-derived CDR1 and CDR2 are SEHNR and FQNEAQ (reference sequence). This CDR3 has 18 amino acids. V shed 1 base and J 4 bases; nucleotides not matched to a gene: 12. The CDR3 here is CASSLVRGGTGAPYGYTF. CDR3 nucleotide sequence: TGTGCCAGCAGCTTAGTTCGGGGAGGGACAGGGGCGCCCTATGGCTACACCTTC. Full variable domain (rest looked up from reference TRBV7-9 and TRBJ1-2): DTGVSQNPRHKITKRGQNVTFRCDPISEHNRLYWYRQTLGQGPEFLTYFQNEAQLEKSRLLSDRFSAERPKGSFSTLEIQRTEQGDSAMYLCASSLVRGGTGAPYGYTFGSGTRLTVV.

The genes are TRBV27 and TRBJ2-1; D might be TRBD1 (5 bases). Trimming took 2 bases from V and 10 from J, leaving 15 bases between them. The CDR3 length is 14 residues. The germline V gene has CDR1 MNHEY and CDR2 SMNVEV (reference sequence). CDR3: CASSLGAPLGEQFF. As DNA, the CDR3 is TGTGCCAGCAGTTTAGGGGCACCCCTCGGGGAGCAGTTCTTC.

The V and J genes are TRBV4-2 and TRBJ1-5; 7 bases fit TRBD1. CDR1 and CDR2 from the germline V gene are LGHNA and YNFKEQ. This CDR3 contains 16 residues. J gave up 3 bases and V 5 bases, and 10 bases lay outside the gene matches. The CDR3: CASSSYNGQVNQPQHF. Written as DNA, the CDR3 is TGTGCCAGCAGCTCTTATAACGGACAGGTCAATCAGCCCCAGCATTTT.

The gene calls are TRBV5-1 and TRBJ1-3, with TRBD1 as a possible D gene (6 bases). V gave up 4 bases and J gave up 3 bases, with 14 bases separating them. From germline, CDR1 is SGHRS and CDR2 YFSETQ. There are 15 residues in the CDR3. CDR3 region: CASSPSGGGGNTIYF. CDR3 bases: TGCGCCAGCAGCCCGTCGGGGGGCGGTGGAAACACCATATATTTT.

The gene calls are TRBV6-5 and TRBJ2-3; TRBD2 agrees at 14 bases. The CDR3 has 15 residues. Germline CDR1 and CDR2: MNHEY and SVGAGI. V lost 8 bases and J lost 6; bases outside the gene matches: 7. The CDR3 nucleotides are TGTGCCAGCCTAAGACTAGCGGGGGGGCGGGATACGCAGTATTTT. Translating gives CASLRLAGGRDTQYF.

This clone was counted between two and nine times. V and J are TRBV2 and TRBJ2-2, with D maybe TRBD1 (6 bases). The length of the CDR3 is 14 residues. CDR1 is SNHLY, CDR2 FYNNEI, per germline. V was pared by 6 bases and J by 1 base, with 9 bases between. CDR3 nucleotide sequence: TGTGCCAGCAGGGTGACAGGGAACACCGGGGAGCTGTTTTTT. This sequence encodes CASRVTGNTGELFF. The variable domain in full, with the rest retrieved from reference TRBV2 and TRBJ2-2, is EPEVTQTPSHQVTQMGQEVILRCVPISNHLYFYWYRQILGQKVEFLVSFYNNEISEKSEIFDDQFSVERPDGSNFTLKIRSTKLEDSAMYFCASRVTGNTGELFFGEGSRLTVL.

The rearrangement links TRBV18 to TRBJ1-1; D possibly corresponds to TRBD1 (5 bases). Per germline, CDR1 KGHSH and CDR2 LQKENI. V was shortened by 6 bases and J by 1 base, with 12 bases between the two germline ends. The CDR3 is made up of 14 amino acids. In DNA, the CDR3 is TGTGCCAGCTCTCTCAGGGAAGCGAACACTGAAGCTTTCTTT. It is translated as CASSLREANTEAFF.

The V and J genes are TRBV4-2 and TRBJ2-7; 8 nucleotides match TRBD2. The CDR3 contains 16 residues. The germline V gene encodes CDR1 LGHNA and CDR2 YNFKEQ. The junction had 7 bases not matched to a gene; V was cut back by 0 bases and J by 3 bases. Written as DNA, the CDR3 is TGTGCCAGCAGCCAAGATGATGGCGGGGGGAACTACGAGCAGTACTTC. Residues: CASSQDDGGGNYEQYF.

The chain couples TRBV18 to TRBJ2-5; D gene unclear. This CDR3 is 13 amino acids long. V lost 6 bases and J 5 bases, leaving 13 bases between the germline ends. The V gene's germline CDR1 is KGHSH and CDR2 LQKENI. CDR3 nucleotide sequence: TGTGCCAGCTCGCAAAGATCCCAGGAGACCCAGTACTTC. Its protein product is CASSQRSQETQYF.

The rearrangement joins TRBV18 to TRBJ2-2; D is perhaps TRBD1 (6 bases). With 7 bases removed from V and 5 bases from J, the gap between germline ends came to 8 bases. The CDR3 consists of 12 residues. Germline V gene lookup returns CDR1 KGHSH and CDR2 LQKENI. CDR3 sequence: CASLDRTGELFF. DNA of the CDR3: TGTGCCAGCTTAGACAGGACCGGGGAGCTGTTTTTT.

V is TRBV6-6 and J is TRBJ2-2; 8 nucleotides match TRBD1. V lost 6 bases to trimming and J lost 4 bases; unmatched junction nucleotides: 10. This CDR3 contains 16 residues. From germline, CDR1 is MNHNY and CDR2 SVGAGI (reference sequence). The CDR3 DNA follows: TGTGCCAGCAGCCATACCGGGACAGGCCTCACCGGGGAGCTGTTTTTT. It is translated as CASSHTGTGLTGELFF.

The V gene is TRBV5-4, the J gene TRBJ1-5, with D possibly TRBD1 on 6 matching bases. This CDR3 has 15 residues. CDR1 is SGHNT, CDR2 YYREEE, per germline (reference sequence). V was trimmed by 8 bases and J by 3 bases, leaving 18 bases between them. Here the CDR3 DNA reads TGTGCCAGGTCGGCTGTGCACAGGGACAATCAGCCCCAGCATTTT. It codes for CARSAVHRDNQPQHF.

V usage is TRBV2 and J usage is TRBJ2-6, with a possible D match to TRBD2 (6 bases). From germline, CDR1 is SNHLY and CDR2 FYNNEI. Trimming took 5 bases from V and 1 from J, leaving 9 bases between them. The CDR3 length is 15 residues. The CDR3 DNA follows: TGTGCCAGCAGTAACGGGGGATCTGGGGCCAACGTCCTGACTTTC. This codes for CASSNGGSGANVLTF.